Included here is one T cell receptor beta chain sequence, with context. Investigators built TCR beta libraries using UMI-labeled 5' RACE. TCRdb reprocessed the 5' RACE reads; each CDR3 protein has one entry and no DNA is given. This sample contains approximately 12,000 distinct CDR3 sequences. The data stem from a study of human CD8 memory T cell subsets. Sequencing was carried out using CD8+ T cells from PBMCs. The receptor was isolated from a human donor in good health.

CDR3 residues: CASSLTGTGGWNEQFF. The chain is built from TRBV7-3 and TRBJ2-1; TCRdb picks TRBD1, but there is no DNA to check that call. CDR1 is SGHTA, CDR2 FQGTGA, per germline. The CDR3 is 16 amino acids.